This T cell receptor (beta chain) was captured in a study of T cells after yellow fever vaccination. Study-level background: The fractions with low cell numbers were processed using SMART-Seq v4 Ultra Low Input.

In its sample, this clonotype was seen many times. Its matching antigen is unknown. Looked up from germline, CDR1 is SGHRS and CDR2 is YFSETQ. V dropped 4 bases and J dropped 8; count of bases not matched to a gene: 6. The CDR3 has 15 residues. Study-wide findings and caveats: At around 95% for CD4 and approximately 88% for CD8, most primary-vaccination clones showed up again after the booster. A small proportion of clonotypes was detected in both the CD4 and CD8 compartments. Weaker in magnitude, the secondary response showed a faster peak on day 5 versus 15.

TCRdb processed the 5' RACE reads anew with MiXCR; each CDR3 protein has one entry. The data show about 330,000 distinct CDR3 sequences, with 6.5% to 8.5% seen just once and 15% to 20% held by the top ten. The chain combines TRBV5-1 with TRBJ2-1, with 13 bases aligning to TRBD2. The clonotype originates from a man between 18 and 29 years old who received the YFV17D yellow fever vaccine. The sequenced sample was PBMCs, obtained approximately 40 days after the first yellow fever vaccination. The CDR3 region has the DNA TGCGCCAGCAGCATAGGGACTAGCGGGGCCGATGAGCAGTTCTTC. This gives the protein CASSIGTSGADEQFF.